The sequence of this T cell receptor (beta chain) was determined in a study of regulatory T cells in long-lasting Graves disease (dated by TCRdb to about 2021). Background on the whole study: Patients with newly diagnosed Graves' disease had been on antithyroid drugs for under 3 months. Peripheral blood TCR sequencing and RNA sequencing compared persistent Graves' disease patients with newly diagnosed Graves' disease patients. The study was registered as a clinical trial and conducted in China. A total of some 35 samples underwent TCR sequencing, from about 13 patients with persistent Graves' disease and 20 patients with newly diagnosed Graves' disease. Overall study outcomes, separate from this receptor: Sequencing and analysis were limited to the TCR beta chain. The small sample size was acknowledged by the authors as a limitation that may reduce accuracy. TRBV28, TRBJ1-2 and TRBJ2-5 were preferentially used in persistent disease, while TRBV20-1 and TRBJ2-1 were favored in newly diagnosed disease. A larger number of public clonotypes was shared among persistent patients (approximately 2,500) than among newly diagnosed patients (around 970). Only peripheral blood was studied, because thyroid tissue, the primary lesion, was inaccessible. Compared with newly diagnosed patients, patients with persistent Graves' disease had lower TCR Shannon entropy and fewer highly expanded clones, which suggests clonal expansion.

The V end gives up 1 base and the J end 6 bases, leaving 6 bases in the junction not matched to a gene. The CDR1 and CDR2 encoded by the germline V gene (reference sequence) are LNHDA and SQIVND. The CDR3, cysteine through phenylalanine, is 15 amino acids long. The sequence is cut down to CDR3 DNA, 45 bases in frame from base 1. This clonotype was detected only a few times. This clone's antigen is unknown. No per-base quality is available; no much larger clone lies one base away. Interpreted using the paper, the time point label stands for: newly diagnosed GD, antithyroid drugs for less than 3 months. RNA was extracted from PBMCs in TRIzol for both TCR sequencing and RNA sequencing. The diagnosis of Graves' disease followed American Thyroid Association guidelines. Patients for the study were recruited at an endocrinology department in Xi'an, China. From each patient, approximately 9 milliliters of peripheral blood was collected into an EDTA anticoagulant tube. Ficoll Paque Plus density gradient separation was used to isolate PBMCs, and no additional T cell sorting was done. An Agilent 2100 Bioanalyzer and agarose gel were used to check RNA quality, and a NanoDrop 2000 was used to measure RNA concentration.

Libraries were constructed by multiplex PCR. Data came from an Illumina HiSeq 4000. To build TCR beta libraries, CDR3 regions were amplified by Arm-PCR using iRepertoire HTBI primers. Gel purification was performed on PCR products prior to sequencing. The authors processed their data as follows. Across samples, 62 TRBV and 13 to 15 TRBJ segments were identified and used for gene usage analysis of CDR3 amino acid clonotypes. Filtered high-quality paired reads were merged into contigs using COPE and FqMerger. BLAST was used to align contigs to the IMGT TRBV, TRBD and TRBJ reference genes, and CDR3 was defined following IMGT. Highly expanded clones were defined as clonotypes with a frequency above 0.1%. Shannon entropy served as the measure of repertoire diversity, while the Gini coefficient captured V-J evenness. A clonotype was considered public if more than one individual shared it. TCRdb reprocessing: public reads trimmed at Q25 with fastp, clones called with MiXCR, in-frame beta chains kept. Rows matching on CDR3 protein sequence are summarized as one entry with the most common DNA and genes. TCRdb's processing, not the study's, gives the V and J calls here. This sample comprises hundreds of thousands of distinct CDR3 sequences, about a sixth of them detected only once. The ten largest clones capture about 32% of the sample.

These data are also associated with another study on T cells in Graves' hyperthyroidism and ophthalmopathy. The second investigation adds: Stable Graves' hyperthyroidism was defined as no progression to ophthalmopathy during 18 months of follow-up. Hyperthyroidism patients were newly diagnosed, with disease duration under 2 months, and aged 18 to 65 years. The study excluded patients with uncontrolled infections, other autoimmune diseases, pregnancy or lactation. Diagnoses were established on the basis of clinical symptoms, serum thyroxine and TRAb, thyroid ultrasound, and orbital computed tomography. The TCR CDR3 was subjected to a first round of RT-PCR using the HTBI primer set and the Qiagen OneStep RT-PCR kit. Most expanded thyroid clonotypes (frequency above 0.001) were also found in blood, which suggests that blood repertoires may mirror thyroid immune responses. Ophthalmopathy was separated from stable hyperthyroidism by a 13 V-J signature model, with around 90% sensitivity and roughly 84% specificity obtained in cross-validation and 80%/75% obtained in testing. In validation, progression to ophthalmopathy was predicted by the model with around 70% sensitivity and roughly 72% specificity, a median of 6.5 months before onset. TCR V-J signatures able to tell the groups apart were searched for in a discovery cohort of around 95 patients, of whom more than 40 had Graves' ophthalmopathy and around 57 had stable Graves' hyperthyroidism. Prospective prediction of ophthalmopathy was tested in an independent validation cohort consisting of roughly 19 hyperthyroidism patients and 15 to 17 patients who later progressed to ophthalmopathy. The roughly 100 discovery patients were divided at random into training and test sets in a 7:3 ratio. In addition, the study compared T-cell repertoires in thyroid tissue and in blood from five or six Graves' hyperthyroidism patients. Following sampling, methimazole starting at 30 mg daily was given to hyperthyroidism patients, and high-dose intravenous methylprednisolone was given to ophthalmopathy patients. Libraries were constructed in a second round of multiplex PCR, after which size selection and purification were performed. Libraries were sequenced paired-end with 100 bp reads on an Illumina HiSeq2000. SOAPnuke was used to process the raw data, with reads discarded if the reads contained adapters or uncalled bases, had a mean Phred below 15, or lacked an exact constant-primer or identifier match. COPE v1.2.5 was used to merge the high-quality paired reads, and each unique nucleotide sequence was defined as a clonotype. Clonotypes were aligned to IMGT TRBV, TRBD and TRBJ reference segments using MiTCR v1.1. Analysis was restricted to V-J combinations with a frequency above 0.0001, which covered 98% to 99.2% of repertoires. A TCS score was defined as the ratio of F50 (clonal expansion) to E x V (chaos), with BLOSUM62-based TCRdist applied between CDR3 peptides within each V-J. Welch's t-statistics and random forest reduced roughly 530 V-J features to fewer than 15, which were used in a naive Bayes classifier (R e1071). No statistical method was used to fix the sample size in advance, and group allocation was not hidden from the investigators. According to the paper, TCR Vbeta CDR3 sequencing was carried out on 135 peripheral blood samples, which came from approximately 43 ophthalmopathy, around 75 hyperthyroidism and about 17 progressor patients.

Sequences were derived from peripheral blood mononuclear cells (PBMCs), sampled at new diagnosis, from a patient treated with antithyroid drugs. The sequence joins TRBV19 to TRBJ2-3; TRBD2 matches 8 bases in the middle. The receptor comes from a middle-aged man with Graves disease. Donor details come from another sample of the same person, matched by shared clones. Here the CDR3 is given as CASSIAGGSADTQYF. The DNA sequence is as follows: TGTGCCAGTAGTATAGCGGGGGGGTCAGCGGATACGCAGTATTTT.